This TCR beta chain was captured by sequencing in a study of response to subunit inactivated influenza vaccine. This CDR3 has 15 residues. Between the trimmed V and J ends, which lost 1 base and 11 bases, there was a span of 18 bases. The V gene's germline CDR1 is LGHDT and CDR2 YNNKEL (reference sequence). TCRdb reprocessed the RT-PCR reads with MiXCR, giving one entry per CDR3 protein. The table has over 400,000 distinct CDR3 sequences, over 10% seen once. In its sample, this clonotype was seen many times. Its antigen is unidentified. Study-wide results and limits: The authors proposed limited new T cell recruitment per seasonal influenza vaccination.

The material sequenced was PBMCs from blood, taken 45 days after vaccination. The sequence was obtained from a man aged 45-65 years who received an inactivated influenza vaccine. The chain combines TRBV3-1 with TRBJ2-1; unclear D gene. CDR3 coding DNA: TGTGCCAGCAGCCAAGGGACCCACGCGTCGGAGAAGCAGTTCTTC. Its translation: CASSQGTHASEKQFF.